This T cell receptor (beta chain) was recorded in a study of OX40 agonist ivuxolimab in advanced cancers. General study results and limits: The study did not work out the antigen specificity of the expanded peripheral T cells.

Turning to this clone: Its target is not known.

Assay used: immunoSEQ multiplex PCR; TCRdb lists only in-frame clones, some missing. The sample shows approximately 49,000 clones, under 90% of them seen only once. With 7 bases clipped from V and 7 bases from J, the junction kept 8 bases outside the gene matches. The CDR3 has 14 amino acids. The chain joins TRBV5-3 to TRBJ1-6, with 7 bases fitting TRBD1. TRBV5-3 is an ORF, with its function uncertain. The sequence derives from an adult with an advanced solid tumor such as melanoma, head and neck, liver or kidney cancer. This specimen consisted of CD4+ or CD8+ T cells sorted from blood, obtained in a trial of the OX40 agonist ivuxolimab. The CDR3 DNA sequence: TGTGCCAGAGATTTACAGGACAGGAATTCACCCCTCCACTTT. It translates to CARDLQDRNSPLHF.